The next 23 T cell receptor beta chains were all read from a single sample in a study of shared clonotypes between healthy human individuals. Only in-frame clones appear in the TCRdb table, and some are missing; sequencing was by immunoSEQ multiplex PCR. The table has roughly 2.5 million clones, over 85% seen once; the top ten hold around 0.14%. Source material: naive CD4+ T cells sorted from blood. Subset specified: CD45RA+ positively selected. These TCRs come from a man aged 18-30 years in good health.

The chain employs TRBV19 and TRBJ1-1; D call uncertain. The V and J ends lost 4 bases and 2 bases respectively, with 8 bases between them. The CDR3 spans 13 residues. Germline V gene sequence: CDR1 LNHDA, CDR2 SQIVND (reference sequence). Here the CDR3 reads CASSKDGNTEAFF. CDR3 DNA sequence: TGTGCCAGTAGTAAAGACGGAAACACTGAAGCTTTCTTT.

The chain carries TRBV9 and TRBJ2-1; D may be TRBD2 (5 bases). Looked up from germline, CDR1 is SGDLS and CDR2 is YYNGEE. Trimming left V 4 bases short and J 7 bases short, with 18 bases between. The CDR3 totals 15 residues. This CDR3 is CASSSSGVATNEQFF. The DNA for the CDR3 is TGTGCCAGCAGCTCTTCCGGGGTAGCAACGAATGAGCAGTTCTTC.

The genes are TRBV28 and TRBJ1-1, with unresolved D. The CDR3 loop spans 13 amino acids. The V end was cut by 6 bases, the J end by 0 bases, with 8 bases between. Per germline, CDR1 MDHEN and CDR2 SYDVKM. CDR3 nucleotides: TGTGCCAGCAGCCCAGACCTGAACACTGAAGCTTTCTTT. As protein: CASSPDLNTEAFF. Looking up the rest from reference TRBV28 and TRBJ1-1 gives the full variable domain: DVKVTQSSRYLVKRTGEKVFLECVQDMDHENMFWYRQDPGLGLRLIYFSYDVKMKEKGDIPEGYSVSREKKERFSLILESASTNQTSMYLCASSPDLNTEAFFGQGTRLTVV.

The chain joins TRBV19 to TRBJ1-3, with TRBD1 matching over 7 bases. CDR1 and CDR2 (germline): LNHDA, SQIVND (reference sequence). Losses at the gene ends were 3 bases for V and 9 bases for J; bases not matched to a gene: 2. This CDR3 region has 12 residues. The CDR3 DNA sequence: TGTGCCAGTAGTATCCCAGGGGGCACCATATATTTT. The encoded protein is CASSIPGGTIYF.

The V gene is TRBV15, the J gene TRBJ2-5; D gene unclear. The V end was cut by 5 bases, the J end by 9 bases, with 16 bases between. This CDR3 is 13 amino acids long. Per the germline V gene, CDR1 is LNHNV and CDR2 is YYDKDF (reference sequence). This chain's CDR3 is CATSPLGLGAQYF. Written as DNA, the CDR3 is TGTGCCACCAGCCCCCTGGGTTTAGGCGCCCAGTACTTC.

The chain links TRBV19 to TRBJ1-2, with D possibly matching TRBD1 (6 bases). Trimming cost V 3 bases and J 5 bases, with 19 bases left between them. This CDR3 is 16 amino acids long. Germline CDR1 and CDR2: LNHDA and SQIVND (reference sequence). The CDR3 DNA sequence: TGTGCCAGTAGTATCACCTTGCGGGCAGGGGAATATGGCTACACCTTC. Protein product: CASSITLRAGEYGYTF.

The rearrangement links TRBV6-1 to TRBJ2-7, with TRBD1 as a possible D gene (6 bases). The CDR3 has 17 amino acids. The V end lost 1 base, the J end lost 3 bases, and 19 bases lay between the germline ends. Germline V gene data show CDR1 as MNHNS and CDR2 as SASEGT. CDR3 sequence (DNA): TGTGCCAGCAGTGAAGAAGACCGGGACACGGTCTACTACGAGCAGTACTTC. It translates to CASSEEDRDTVYYEQYF.

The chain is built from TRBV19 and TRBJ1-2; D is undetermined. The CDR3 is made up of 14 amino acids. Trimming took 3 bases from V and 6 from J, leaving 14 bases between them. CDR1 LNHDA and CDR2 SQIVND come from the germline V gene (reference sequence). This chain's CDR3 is CASSIIGYGNGYTF. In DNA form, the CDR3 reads TGTGCCAGTAGTATCATAGGGTACGGAAATGGCTACACCTTC.

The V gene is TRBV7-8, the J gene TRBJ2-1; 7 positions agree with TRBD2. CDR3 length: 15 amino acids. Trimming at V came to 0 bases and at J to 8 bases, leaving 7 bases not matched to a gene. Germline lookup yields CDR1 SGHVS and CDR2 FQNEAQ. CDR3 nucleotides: TGTGCCAGCAGCTTAGCGGGAGGGCCCGGAGATGAGCAGTTCTTC. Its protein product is CASSLAGGPGDEQFF.

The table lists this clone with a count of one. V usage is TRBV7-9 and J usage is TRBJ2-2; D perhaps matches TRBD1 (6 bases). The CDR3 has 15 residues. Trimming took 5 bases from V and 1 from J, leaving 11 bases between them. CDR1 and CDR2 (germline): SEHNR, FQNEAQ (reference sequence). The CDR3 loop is CASSPTGRNTGELFF. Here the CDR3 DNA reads TGTGCCAGCAGCCCTACAGGGCGGAACACCGGGGAGCTGTTTTTT.

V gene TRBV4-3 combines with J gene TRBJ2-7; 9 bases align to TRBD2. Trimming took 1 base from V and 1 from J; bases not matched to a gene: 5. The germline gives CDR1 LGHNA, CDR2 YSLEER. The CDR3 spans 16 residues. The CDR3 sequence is CASSQGVAGDSYEQYF. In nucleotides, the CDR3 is TGCGCCAGCAGCCAAGGGGTAGCGGGGGATTCCTACGAGCAGTACTTC.

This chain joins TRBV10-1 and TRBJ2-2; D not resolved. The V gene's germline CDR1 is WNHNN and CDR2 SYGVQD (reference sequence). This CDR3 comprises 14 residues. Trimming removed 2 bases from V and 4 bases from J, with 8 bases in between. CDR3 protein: CASSEGLITGELFF. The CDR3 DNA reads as TGCGCCAGCAGTGAGGGTCTAATCACCGGGGAGCTGTTTTTT.

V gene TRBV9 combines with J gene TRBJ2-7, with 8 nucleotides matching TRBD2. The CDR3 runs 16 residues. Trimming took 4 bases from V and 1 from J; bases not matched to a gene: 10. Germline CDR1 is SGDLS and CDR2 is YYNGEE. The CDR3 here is CASSPVAGGLSYEQYF. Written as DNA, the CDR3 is TGTGCCAGCAGCCCCGTTGCGGGGGGCCTGTCCTACGAGCAGTACTTC.

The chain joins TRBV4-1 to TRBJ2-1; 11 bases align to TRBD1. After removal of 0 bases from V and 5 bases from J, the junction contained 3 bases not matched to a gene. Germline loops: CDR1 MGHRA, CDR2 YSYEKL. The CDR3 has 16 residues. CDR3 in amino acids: CASSQEGQGVDNEQFF. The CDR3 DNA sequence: TGCGCCAGCAGCCAAGAGGGACAGGGGGTCGACAATGAGCAGTTCTTC.

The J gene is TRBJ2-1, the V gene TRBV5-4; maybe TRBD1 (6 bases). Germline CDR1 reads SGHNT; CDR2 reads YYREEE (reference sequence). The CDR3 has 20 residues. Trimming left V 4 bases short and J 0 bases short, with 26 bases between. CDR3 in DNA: TGTGCCAGCAGCCCCTCCCCTATAGGGGGTACCCGGAGCTCCTACAATGAGCAGTTCTTC. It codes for CASSPSPIGGTRSSYNEQFF. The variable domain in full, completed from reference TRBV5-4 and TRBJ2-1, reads ETGVTQSPTHLIKTRGQQVTLRCSSQSGHNTVSWYQQALGQGPQFIFQYYREEENGRGNFPPRFSGLQFPNYSSELNVNALELDDSALYLCASSPSPIGGTRSSYNEQFFGPGTRLTVL.

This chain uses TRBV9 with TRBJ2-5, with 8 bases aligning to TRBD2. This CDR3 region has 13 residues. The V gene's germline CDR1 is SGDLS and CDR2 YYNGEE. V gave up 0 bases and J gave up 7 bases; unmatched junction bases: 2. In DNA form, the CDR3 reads TGTGCCAGCAGCGTAGTCGCGGGGGGGACCCAGTACTTC. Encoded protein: CASSVVAGGTQYF.

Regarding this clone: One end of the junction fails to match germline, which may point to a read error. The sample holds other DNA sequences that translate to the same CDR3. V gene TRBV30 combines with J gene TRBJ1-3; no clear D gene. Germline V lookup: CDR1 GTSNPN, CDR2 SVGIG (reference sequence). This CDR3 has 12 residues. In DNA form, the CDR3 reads TGTGCCTGGAGTGTACCTGGGAACACCATATATTTT. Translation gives CAWSVPGNTIYF.

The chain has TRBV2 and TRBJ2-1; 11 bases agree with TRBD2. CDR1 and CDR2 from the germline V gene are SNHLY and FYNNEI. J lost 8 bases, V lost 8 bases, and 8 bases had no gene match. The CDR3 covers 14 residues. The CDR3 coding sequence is TGTGCCAGCGGAAGACTAGCGGGAAGCGATGAGCAGTTCTTC. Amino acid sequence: CASGRLAGSDEQFF.

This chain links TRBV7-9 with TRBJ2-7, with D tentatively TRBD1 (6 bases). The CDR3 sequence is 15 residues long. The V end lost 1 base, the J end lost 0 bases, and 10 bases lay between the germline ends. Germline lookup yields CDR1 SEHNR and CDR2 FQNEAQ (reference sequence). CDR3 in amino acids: CASSLDRALSYEQYF. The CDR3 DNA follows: TGTGCCAGCAGCTTAGACAGGGCGCTCTCCTACGAGCAGTACTTC.

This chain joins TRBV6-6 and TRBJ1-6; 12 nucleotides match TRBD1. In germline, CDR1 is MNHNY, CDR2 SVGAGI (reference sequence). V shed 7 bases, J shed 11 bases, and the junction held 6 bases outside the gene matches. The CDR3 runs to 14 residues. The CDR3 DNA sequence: TGTGCCAGCACCGAGGGACAGGGGGCTACACCCCTCCACTTT. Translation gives CASTEGQGATPLHF.

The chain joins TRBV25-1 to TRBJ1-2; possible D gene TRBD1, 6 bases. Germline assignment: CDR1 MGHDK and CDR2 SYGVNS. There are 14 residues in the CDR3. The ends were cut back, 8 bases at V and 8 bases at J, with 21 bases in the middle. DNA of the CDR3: TGTGCCAGCGGACACCCCGTGGGGGCTGGGGGCTACACCTTC. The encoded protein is CASGHPVGAGGYTF.

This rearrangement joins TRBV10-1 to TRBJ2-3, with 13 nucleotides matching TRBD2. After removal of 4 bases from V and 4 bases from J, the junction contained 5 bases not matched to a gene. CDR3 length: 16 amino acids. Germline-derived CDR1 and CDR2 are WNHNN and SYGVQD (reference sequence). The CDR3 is CASSGGTSGVADTQYF. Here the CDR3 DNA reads TGCGCCAGCAGTGGGGGGACTAGCGGGGTCGCAGATACGCAGTATTTT.

This chain's CDR3 is CASSYSTVGTGDGYTF. The CDR3 DNA reads as TGTGCCAGCAGTTACTCGACTGTCGGGACAGGGGATGGCTACACCTTC. J is TRBJ1-2 and V is TRBV6-5; TRBD1 aligns across 10 bases. Trimming took 0 bases from V and 6 from J; bases not matched to a gene: 7. The CDR3 loop spans 16 amino acids. CDR1 is MNHEY, CDR2 SVGAGI, per germline.